What follows are 6 T cell receptor beta chains derived from one specimen sequenced in a study of blood T cell repertoires in COVID-19. Clones were read by immunoSEQ multiplex PCR, and TCRdb kept only the in-frame ones, dropping some. Of approximately 150,000 clones listed, roughly 90% were seen once; the top ten hold 2% to 2.5%. Material: peripheral blood. The receptors shown here come from a man between 70 and 80 years old with active COVID-19.

This chain uses TRBV7-6 with TRBJ2-2, with 9 bases aligning to TRBD2. Germline V lookup: CDR1 SGHVS, CDR2 FNYEAQ. V was pared by 4 bases and J by 7 bases, with 7 bases of the junction left unmatched. The CDR3 has 15 amino acids. CDR3 residues: CASSSVAGVVGELFF. CDR3 nucleotide sequence: TGTGCCAGCAGCTCCGTAGCGGGGGTAGTCGGGGAGCTGTTTTTT. The variable domain in full, completed from reference TRBV7-6 and TRBJ2-2, reads GAGVSQSPRYKVTKRGQDVALRCDPISGHVSLYWYRQALGQGPEFLTYFNYEAQQDKSGLPNDRFSAERPEGSISTLTIQRTEQRDSAMYRCASSSVAGVVGELFFGEGSRLTVL.

The V gene is TRBV19, the J gene TRBJ2-1, with D possibly being TRBD2 (5 bases). Germline CDR1 is LNHDA and CDR2 is SQIVND (reference sequence). V was trimmed by 6 bases and J by 13 bases, leaving 13 bases between them. The CDR3 runs to 11 residues. The DNA of the CDR3 is TGTGCCAGTAGCCCGGGGAGAACACAGTTCTTC. Amino acids: CASSPGRTQFF.

CDR3 sequence: CSASSGRAENEQFF. Written as DNA, the CDR3 is TGCAGTGCTAGTAGCGGGAGGGCCGAAAATGAGCAGTTCTTC. J is TRBJ2-1 and V is TRBV20-1, with TRBD2 identical over 11 bases. V lost 3 bases to trimming and J lost 7 bases; unmatched junction nucleotides: 5. CDR1 is DFQATT and CDR2 is SNEGSKA in the germline V gene (reference sequence). The CDR3 extends over 14 amino acids.

The rearrangement links TRBV6-1 to TRBJ2-1, with 8 bases aligning to TRBD2. The germline V gene has CDR1 MNHNS and CDR2 SASEGT. The J segment lost 7 bases and the V segment lost 0 bases, leaving 5 bases of the junction unmatched. The CDR3 is made up of 15 amino acids. The CDR3 sequence: CASSEAGLVRNEQFF. As DNA, the CDR3 is TGTGCCAGCAGTGAAGCGGGACTAGTGAGGAATGAGCAGTTCTTC.

The chain employs TRBV27 and TRBJ1-6; no clear D. The germline gives CDR1 MNHEY, CDR2 SMNVEV (reference sequence). Trimming cost V 4 bases and J 7 bases, with 17 bases left between them. CDR3 length equals 16 residues. The DNA for the CDR3 is TGTGCCAGCAGTTCCCCCCGGAGAACTAAGAATTCACCCCTCCACTTT. Its translation is CASSSPRRTKNSPLHF.

This chain connects TRBV7-2 to TRBJ2-3; 10 nucleotides align to TRBD2. Germline V gene lookup returns CDR1 SGHTA and CDR2 FQGNSA. This CDR3 comprises 18 residues. The trim removed 1 base at V and 3 bases at J, leaving 10 bases unmatched. CDR3 protein: CASSLVRLAGVGTDTQYF. The CDR3 nucleotides read TGTGCCAGCAGCTTAGTTCGTCTAGCGGGAGTAGGGACAGATACGCAGTATTTT.